Sequencing of this TCR beta chain was carried out in a study of OX40 agonist ivuxolimab in advanced cancers. Profiled with immunoSEQ multiplex PCR; TCRdb holds only in-frame clones, not every one. The sample carries roughly 80,000 clones, 80% to 90% recorded once. This CDR3 comprises 13 residues. V gave up 5 bases and J gave up 13 bases; unmatched junction bases: 6. Germline loops: CDR1 SGHTA, CDR2 FQGNSA. Here the sequenced sample was CD4+ or CD8+ T cells sorted from blood, taken in a trial of the OX40 agonist ivuxolimab. The source is an adult with an advanced solid tumor such as melanoma, head and neck, liver or kidney cancer. The chain links TRBV7-2 to TRBJ2-1; 12 positions match TRBD2. CDR3 amino acids: CASSTLAGGQQFF. In nucleotides, the CDR3 is TGTGCCAGCAGCACTCTAGCGGGGGGGCAACAGTTCTTC. Variable domain in full (rest from reference TRBV7-2 and TRBJ2-1): GAGVSQSPSNKVTEKGKDVELRCDPISGHTALYWYRQSLGQGLEFLIYFQGNSAPDKSGLPSDRFSAERTGGSVSTLTIQRTQQEDSAVYLCASSTLAGGQQFFGPGTRLTVL.